This is a list of T cell receptor beta chains from one sample in a study of shared clonotypes between healthy human individuals. Here immunoSEQ multiplex PCR was the method, and the copy in TCRdb shows in-frame clones only, minus some. The sample records some 95,000 clones, 65% to 70% being singletons. Sequencing was performed on memory CD8+ T cells sorted from blood. Every receptor here comes from a man younger than 45 in good health. Each CDR3 is given with its conserved first and last residue. The D gene is left open where the match is weak. Expanded clones are given a class, and other clones once, few, many or no size at all.

cdr3_nt cdr3_aa clone_size d_call j_call v_call
TGTGCCAGTAGTGGGACTGACGGGGAGCTGTTTTTT CASSGTDGELFF few NA TRBJ2-2 TRBV19
TGTGCCAGCAGCCCGCCGGTGGGAATAAAGGAGGGCGAGCAGTACTTC CASSPPVGIKEGEQYF NA NA TRBJ2-7 TRBV9
TGTGCCAGCAGTTCGAGCCGACAGGGGTTAGTCTACGAGCAGTACTTC CASSSSRQGLVYEQYF many TRBD1 TRBJ2-7 TRBV6-6
TGTGCCAGCAGTTTTTGGACAGGGGGAGGGAATGAGCAGTTCTTC CASSFWTGGGNEQFF few TRBD1 TRBJ2-1 TRBV27
TGTGCCAGCAGTCCTCCGGACAGGGGAGGCTACGAGCAGTACTTC CASSPPDRGGYEQYF few TRBD1 TRBJ2-7 TRBV27
TGTGCCACCAGCAGAGTTCATGCTAACAATGAGCAGTTCTTC CATSRVHANNEQFF NA NA TRBJ2-1 TRBV15
TGTGCCAGTAGTGAAGGGGGCAATCAGCCCCAGCATTTT CASSEGGNQPQHF NA NA TRBJ1-5 TRBV19
TGTGCCAGCAGCTCGGGACTAGCGGCCACAGATACGCAGTATTTT CASSSGLAATDTQYF few TRBD2 TRBJ2-3 TRBV7-9
TGTGCCAGCAGCCAGGACAGGGAGGCCGGGGAGCTGTTTTTT CASSQDREAGELFF many TRBD1 TRBJ2-2 TRBV4-2
TGTGCCTGGAGTTTAGCGGGAGGGCCCTACGAGCAGTACTTC CAWSLAGGPYEQYF few TRBD2 TRBJ2-7 TRBV30
TGTGCCATCAGTGTATCAGATACGCAGTATTTT CAISVSDTQYF few NA TRBJ2-3 TRBV10-3
TGTGCCAGCACCGGACTAGCGGGGTTCTACGAGCAGTACTTC CASTGLAGFYEQYF few TRBD2 TRBJ2-7 TRBV7-9
TGTGCCAGCAGCCGGGACACCACTAACTATGGCTACACCTTC CASSRDTTNYGYTF large NA TRBJ1-2 TRBV14
TGTGCCAGCAGCCGCGGGACCGAGGCTTTCTTT CASSRGTEAFF NA NA TRBJ1-1 TRBV4-2
TGCGCCAGCAGTGCCCTGACTAGCGGGCTGTACAATGAGCAGTTCTTC CASSALTSGLYNEQFF once TRBD2 TRBJ2-1 TRBV10-2
TGTGCCAGCAGTGAGGGGACAGGGTCACTCTATGAGCAGTTCTTC CASSEGTGSLYEQFF NA TRBD1 TRBJ2-1 TRBV2
TGTGCCAGCAAGGGACAAACGGGGGTGGGTGGCTACACCTTC CASKGQTGVGGYTF NA NA TRBJ1-2 TRBV9
TGTGCCAGCAGTTACGACGGTCATAATGAGCAGTTCTTC CASSYDGHNEQFF NA NA TRBJ2-1 TRBV6-5
TGTGCCAGCAGCAAAGGGTCACGCTGGGACTATGGCTACACCTTC CASSKGSRWDYGYTF NA NA TRBJ1-2 TRBV28
TGTGCCATCAGCCGGACAGGAGGCACAGATACGCAGTATTTT CAISRTGGTDTQYF few TRBD1 TRBJ2-3 TRBV10-3
TGTGCCAGCAGTGTGCTAGCGGGAGACAATGAGCAGTTCTTC CASSVLAGDNEQFF few TRBD2 TRBJ2-1 TRBV2
TGTGCCAGCAGTGAGGGAGAAAGGGAGACCCAGTACTTC CASSEGERETQYF few NA TRBJ2-5 TRBV6-4
TGTGCCAGCAGCTCGACGCAGGGGGGACTAGCGGGAGGAGAGACCCAGTACTTC CASSSTQGGLAGGETQYF few TRBD2 TRBJ2-5 TRBV7-9
TGTGCCACCGTAGCCCGGGACCCTATCAACAATGAGCAGTTCTTC CATVARDPINNEQFF NA NA TRBJ2-1 TRBV10-3
TGTGCCAGTAGTATACCCCCGGGAGAAGGGACAGATACGCAGTATTTT CASSIPPGEGTDTQYF NA NA TRBJ2-3 TRBV19
TGTGCCAGCAGCCAGGTCTTCGAGGGTTATAGCAATCAGCCCCAGCATTTT CASSQVFEGYSNQPQHF once NA TRBJ1-5 TRBV28
TGTGCCAGCAGTGAGCAGGGATTTAACACCGGGGAGCTGTTTTTT CASSEQGFNTGELFF NA NA TRBJ2-2 TRBV2
TGCGCCAGCAGCCCCGATAGCTCTGGAAACACCATATATTTT CASSPDSSGNTIYF NA NA TRBJ1-3 TRBV5-1
TGTGCCAGCAGCTCCGCTAGGACAGGGGGGAACATTCAGTACTTC CASSSARTGGNIQYF NA TRBD1 TRBJ2-4 TRBV7-9
TGTGCCAGCAGCTTAGCTGATTCCGGAGCCGCCGAGCAGTACTTC CASSLADSGAAEQYF NA NA TRBJ2-7 TRBV7-6
TGCAGCGTTGATCAGGTCGGGTTGTTAGGGGAGACCCAGTACTTC CSVDQVGLLGETQYF NA NA TRBJ2-5 TRBV29-1
TGTGCCAGCAGCTTAGTTTTCGGAGAGAACGGCTACACCTTC CASSLVFGENGYTF NA NA TRBJ1-2 TRBV7-9
TGTGCCAGCAGTTTTTTCGTGAGGGCCGGGGAGCTGTTTTTT CASSFFVRAGELFF NA NA TRBJ2-2 TRBV6-5
TGTGCCAGCAGCCCGGGACTAGCGCCGACCTACGAGCAGTACTTC CASSPGLAPTYEQYF NA TRBD2 TRBJ2-7 TRBV28
TGTGCCAGCAGTGATCGACCCGATCCCTCCTACAATGAGCAGTTCTTC CASSDRPDPSYNEQFF NA NA TRBJ2-1 TRBV25-1
TGTGCCAGCAGCGAGGGGGGGACACCCTCCTACAATGAGCAGTTCTTC CASSEGGTPSYNEQFF once NA TRBJ2-1 TRBV7-8
TGTGCCAGCAGTTTACAGGGGACTTACAATGAGCAGTTCTTC CASSLQGTYNEQFF few NA TRBJ2-1 TRBV7-9
TGTGCCAGCAGCCGGACGTCGGGCAGGGGGAACATTCAGTACTTC CASSRTSGRGNIQYF NA TRBD1 TRBJ2-4 TRBV7-4
TGTGCCAGCAGTTCCAACTGGAACAATGAGCAGTTCTTC CASSSNWNNEQFF once NA TRBJ2-1 TRBV28
TGTGCCAGCAGCTTAGGTCCCAGCTACTACAATGAGCAGTTCTTC CASSLGPSYYNEQFF NA NA TRBJ2-1 TRBV7-6
TGTGCCAGCGAGGGCGTCTCCTACAATGAGCAGTTCTTC CASEGVSYNEQFF few NA TRBJ2-1 TRBV7-9
TGCGCCAGCAGCCAGGGGATTGGGACTGCTTACGAGCAGTACTTC CASSQGIGTAYEQYF NA NA TRBJ2-7 TRBV4-3
TGTGCCACCAGCAGCGCCAGGCGCCTTGTCGAGCAGTACTTC CATSSARRLVEQYF NA NA TRBJ2-7 TRBV15
TGTGCCAGCAGTGAAGGGAGGTCAGGGTGGAATGAAAAACTGTTTTTT CASSEGRSGWNEKLFF NA NA TRBJ1-4 TRBV6-1
TGTGCCAGCAGTGTCAATCAGGCGGGAGGGGATACGCAGTATTTT CASSVNQAGGDTQYF NA TRBD2 TRBJ2-3 TRBV2
TGTGCCTGGACCTCCGACCCTGGACAATGGGGGGGAGCTTTCTTT CAWTSDPGQWGGAFF NA NA TRBJ1-1 TRBV30
TGTGCCAGCAGTTGGCGATACGAGCAGTACTTC CASSWRYEQYF NA NA TRBJ2-7 TRBV28
TGTGCCAGCAGCCTCCCCGGACCGGGAGTTACCGGGGAGCTGTTTTTT CASSLPGPGVTGELFF NA NA TRBJ2-2 TRBV5-4
TGTGCCAGCAGCTCGGGACTAGCGGCAGACAATGAGCAGTTCTTC CASSSGLAADNEQFF NA TRBD2 TRBJ2-1 TRBV7-9
TGTGCCAGCAGTGAGGCAGGGAGTGGTTACAATGAGCAGTTCTTC CASSEAGSGYNEQFF NA NA TRBJ2-1 TRBV2
TGTGCCAGCACTCCAGGGACCCTTAGCTATGGCTACACCTTC CASTPGTLSYGYTF NA NA TRBJ1-2 TRBV6-1
TGTGCCACCACCCCCGGGACAGGTTATAGCAATCAGCCCCAGCATTTT CATTPGTGYSNQPQHF NA TRBD1 TRBJ1-5 TRBV19
TGTGCCAGCAGCTTGGTATGGGGGCAGGCTTCCTCCTACGAGCAGTACTTC CASSLVWGQASSYEQYF NA NA TRBJ2-7 TRBV5-5